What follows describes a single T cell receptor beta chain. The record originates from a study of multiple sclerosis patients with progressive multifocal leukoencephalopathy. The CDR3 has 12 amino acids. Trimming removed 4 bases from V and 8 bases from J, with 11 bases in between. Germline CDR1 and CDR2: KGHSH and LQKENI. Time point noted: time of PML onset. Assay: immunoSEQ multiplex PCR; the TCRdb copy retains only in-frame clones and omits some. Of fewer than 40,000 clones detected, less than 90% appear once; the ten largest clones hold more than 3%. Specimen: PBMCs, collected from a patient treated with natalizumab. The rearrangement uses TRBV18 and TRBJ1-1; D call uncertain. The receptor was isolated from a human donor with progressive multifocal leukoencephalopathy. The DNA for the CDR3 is TGTGCCAGCTCACATGCCGCGATAGAAGCTTTCTTT. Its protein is CASSHAAIEAFF.